The rows below give T cell receptor beta chains drawn from one sample of a study of human T cells and chemical hapten exposure. In TCRdb, the RACE reads were re-called with MiXCR into one record per CDR3 protein. The data contain over 300,000 distinct CDR3 sequences, approximately 5% of them singletons. Sequenced material: whole blood, taken in connection with sensitization to the hapten diphenylcyclopropenone (DPC). These receptors were taken from a woman aged 45 to 65 with alopecia areata. Some clones in this sample may be carry-over from other donors' samples. The CDR3 runs from the conserved cysteine through the conserved F or W. The D gene is left open where the match is weak. Clone size is shown for a subset of rows, as once, few, many or a class of expanded clone.

J gene: TRBJ2-1; clone size: few; V gene: TRBV28; D gene: TRBD2; CDR3 DNA: TGTGCCAGCAGTTTAGTACTAGCGGGAGGTTCACTGTTTGGGCAGTTCTTC; CDR3 protein: CASSLVLAGGSLFGQFF
J gene: TRBJ2-7; clone size: NA; V gene: TRBV5-6; D gene: NA; CDR3 DNA: TGTGCCAGCAGCTCCTACAGGGAAATCTACGAGCAGTACTTC; CDR3 protein: CASSSYREIYEQYF
J gene: TRBJ1-2; clone size: few; V gene: TRBV5-1; D gene: NA; CDR3 DNA: TGCGCCAGCAGCTTGGAAGGTCGGGGAGACCTGGACTACACCTTC; CDR3 protein: CASSLEGRGDLDYTF
J gene: TRBJ2-1; clone size: NA; V gene: TRBV12-3/TRBV12-4; D gene: TRBD2; CDR3 DNA: TGTGCCAGCAGGGGGGGAGGGCGCCTCTTTGACAATGAGCAGTTCTTC; CDR3 protein: CASRGGGRLFDNEQFF
J gene: TRBJ1-2; clone size: few; V gene: TRBV12-3/TRBV12-4; D gene: NA; CDR3 DNA: TGTGCCAGCAGTTCGGGACTTACATTCGGAGGCTACACCTTC; CDR3 protein: CASSSGLTFGGYTF
J gene: TRBJ1-5; clone size: many; V gene: TRBV6-5; D gene: TRBD1; CDR3 DNA: TGTGCCAGCAGTTACTCCTGGACAGGTAGCAATCAGCCCCAGCATTTT; CDR3 protein: CASSYSWTGSNQPQHF
J gene: TRBJ1-4; clone size: many; V gene: TRBV5-1; D gene: NA; CDR3 DNA: TGCGCCAGCAGCTTGGGGACGGCTAATGAAAAACTGTTTTTT; CDR3 protein: CASSLGTANEKLFF
J gene: TRBJ2-1; clone size: few; V gene: TRBV3-1; D gene: TRBD2; CDR3 DNA: TGTGCCAGCAGCCATAGATTAGCGGGGCACAATGAGCAGTTCTTC; CDR3 protein: CASSHRLAGHNEQFF
J gene: TRBJ2-5; clone size: NA; V gene: TRBV29-1; D gene: TRBD1; CDR3 DNA: TGCAGCGTTACAGGGGGCGCAGAGACCCAGTACTTC; CDR3 protein: CSVTGGAETQYF
J gene: TRBJ2-6; clone size: many; V gene: TRBV28; D gene: NA; CDR3 DNA: TGTGCCAGCACCTCAGGAGGGGTTTCTGGGGCCAACGTCCTGACTTTC; CDR3 protein: CASTSGGVSGANVLTF
J gene: TRBJ2-6; clone size: few; V gene: TRBV6-1; D gene: TRBD1; CDR3 DNA: TGTGCCAGCAGCCCTAGTCCCGGGACAGGGGGTTTCAGCTCTGGGGCCAACGTCCTGACTTTC; CDR3 protein: CASSPSPGTGGFSSGANVLTF
J gene: TRBJ2-1; clone size: many; V gene: TRBV20-1; D gene: TRBD2; CDR3 DNA: TGCAGTGCTCAGATGGGGCGGGGGGGCCTCTCTGAGCAGTTCTTC; CDR3 protein: CSAQMGRGGLSEQFF
J gene: TRBJ2-3; clone size: many; V gene: TRBV24-1; D gene: TRBD1; CDR3 DNA: TGTGCCACCAGTGATTCCCGACAGGGGAGCACAGATACGCAGTATTTT; CDR3 protein: CATSDSRQGSTDTQYF
J gene: TRBJ2-4; clone size: many; V gene: TRBV7-2; D gene: NA; CDR3 DNA: TGTGCCAGCAGCTTACCCCCCCCTAGTGGCATTCAGTACTTC; CDR3 protein: CASSLPPPSGIQYF
J gene: TRBJ1-1; clone size: NA; V gene: TRBV5-1; D gene: NA; CDR3 DNA: TGCGCCAGCAGCTTGGAAAGGGGTGTAAGCACTGAAGCTTTCTTT; CDR3 protein: CASSLERGVSTEAFF
J gene: TRBJ2-2; clone size: few; V gene: TRBV7-2; D gene: TRBD1; CDR3 DNA: TGTGCCAGCAGCTTAATCGGACAGGGGTCCGGGGAGCTGTTTTTT; CDR3 protein: CASSLIGQGSGELFF
J gene: TRBJ2-3; clone size: many; V gene: TRBV5-1; D gene: NA; CDR3 DNA: TGCGCCAGCAGCTTCTTGCGACCCACAGATACGCAGTATTTT; CDR3 protein: CASSFLRPTDTQYF
J gene: TRBJ2-2; clone size: few; V gene: TRBV5-4; D gene: NA; CDR3 DNA: TGTGCCAGCAGCTTCGGCGGGAAGAACACCGGGGAGCTGTTTTTT; CDR3 protein: CASSFGGKNTGELFF
J gene: TRBJ2-3; clone size: NA; V gene: TRBV7-2; D gene: NA; CDR3 DNA: TGTGCCAGCTGGGACTGGGACACAGATACGCAGTATTTT; CDR3 protein: CASWDWDTDTQYF
J gene: TRBJ1-5; clone size: many; V gene: TRBV12-3/TRBV12-4; D gene: NA; CDR3 DNA: TGTGCCAGCAGCTTGGCCGGGGGCAATCAGCCCCAGCATTTT; CDR3 protein: CASSLAGGNQPQHF
J gene: TRBJ2-4; clone size: many; V gene: TRBV4-3; D gene: NA; CDR3 DNA: TGCGCCAGCAGCCAGAACCCTGCAGGGTCAGCCAAAAACATTCAGTACTTC; CDR3 protein: CASSQNPAGSAKNIQYF
J gene: TRBJ2-5; clone size: NA; V gene: TRBV15; D gene: NA; CDR3 DNA: TGTGCCACCAGCAGAGGCCTGGGGGGAGCTAAAGAGACCCAGTACTTC; CDR3 protein: CATSRGLGGAKETQYF
J gene: TRBJ1-6; clone size: NA; V gene: TRBV15; D gene: TRBD1; CDR3 DNA: TGTGCCACCAGCAGAGATCGTCGACAGGGGAATTCACCCCTCCACTTT; CDR3 protein: CATSRDRRQGNSPLHF
J gene: TRBJ2-1; clone size: many; V gene: TRBV20-1; D gene: TRBD1; CDR3 DNA: TGCAGTGCTAGAGGGGACAGGGGGCTTAATGAGCAGTTCTTC; CDR3 protein: CSARGDRGLNEQFF
J gene: TRBJ1-1; clone size: NA; V gene: TRBV3-1; D gene: NA; CDR3 DNA: TGTGCCAGCAGCCAAGTCGGGATTTTGAACACTGAAGCTTTCTTT; CDR3 protein: CASSQVGILNTEAFF
J gene: TRBJ2-1; clone size: few; V gene: TRBV9; D gene: NA; CDR3 DNA: TGTGCCAGCAGCGTGGCCCCGTCCTACAATGAGCAGTTCTTC; CDR3 protein: CASSVAPSYNEQFF
J gene: TRBJ1-1; clone size: NA; V gene: TRBV21-1; D gene: NA; CDR3 DNA: TGTGCCAGCAACCTATCGCGGCGGAGCATGAACACTGAAGCTTTCTTT; CDR3 protein: CASNLSRRSMNTEAFF
J gene: TRBJ1-5; clone size: few; V gene: TRBV3-1; D gene: TRBD1; CDR3 DNA: TGTGCCAGCAGCCAAGGGACAGGGGGCGGGGGCAATCAGCCCCAGCATTTT; CDR3 protein: CASSQGTGGGGNQPQHF
J gene: TRBJ1-5; clone size: few; V gene: TRBV29-1; D gene: NA; CDR3 DNA: TGCAGCGTGGGGGCCAAGCGGGAGGGGCCCCAGCATTTT; CDR3 protein: CSVGAKREGPQHF
J gene: TRBJ1-5; clone size: NA; V gene: TRBV5-1; D gene: NA; CDR3 DNA: TGCGCCAGCAGACAGGGACTTGATCAGCCCCAGCATTTT; CDR3 protein: CASRQGLDQPQHF
J gene: TRBJ1-3; clone size: few; V gene: TRBV12-3/TRBV12-4; D gene: NA; CDR3 DNA: TGTGCCAGCAGTTTATCACCCAGTGGAAACACCATATATTTT; CDR3 protein: CASSLSPSGNTIYF
J gene: TRBJ1-3; clone size: few; V gene: TRBV12-3/TRBV12-4; D gene: NA; CDR3 DNA: TGTGCCAGCAGTTTAACAGTTCCTTCTGGAAACACCATATATTTT; CDR3 protein: CASSLTVPSGNTIYF
J gene: TRBJ2-3; clone size: many; V gene: TRBV20-1; D gene: TRBD2; CDR3 DNA: TGCAGTGCTAGAGATGGGGGGGGCACAGATACGCAGTATTTT; CDR3 protein: CSARDGGGTDTQYF
J gene: TRBJ2-1; clone size: many; V gene: TRBV11-2; D gene: NA; CDR3 DNA: TGTGCCAGCACCGACCAAGCCGGCTCCTACAATGAGCAGTTCTTC; CDR3 protein: CASTDQAGSYNEQFF
J gene: TRBJ2-7; clone size: many; V gene: TRBV28; D gene: NA; CDR3 DNA: TGTGCCAGCAGCATGAGTGGCACCGAGCAGTACTTC; CDR3 protein: CASSMSGTEQYF
J gene: TRBJ2-7; clone size: NA; V gene: TRBV7-2; D gene: TRBD2; CDR3 DNA: TGTGCCAGCAGCTTAGCCCTAGCGGGAGGGCCCTACGAGCAGTACTTC; CDR3 protein: CASSLALAGGPYEQYF
J gene: TRBJ1-5; clone size: few; V gene: TRBV20-1; D gene: NA; CDR3 DNA: TGCAGTGCTGGCCGGGGCGAGGGTTTACCCCAGCATTTT; CDR3 protein: CSAGRGEGLPQHF
J gene: TRBJ1-5; clone size: few; V gene: TRBV27; D gene: NA; CDR3 DNA: TGTGCCAGCAGTTTGTTTGGGGGCCCAGGCAATCAGCCCCAGCATTTT; CDR3 protein: CASSLFGGPGNQPQHF
J gene: TRBJ1-3; clone size: NA; V gene: TRBV12-3/TRBV12-4; D gene: NA; CDR3 DNA: TGTGCCAGCAGTCCAAACCTGCCCAGGACTGGAAACACCATATATTTT; CDR3 protein: CASSPNLPRTGNTIYF
J gene: TRBJ2-3; clone size: NA; V gene: TRBV5-4; D gene: TRBD2; CDR3 DNA: TGTGCCAGCAGCTTTTTGACTAGCGGGGGGGCCCTTGGGACAGATACGCAGTATTTT; CDR3 protein: CASSFLTSGGALGTDTQYF
J gene: TRBJ1-3; clone size: NA; V gene: TRBV18; D gene: NA; CDR3 DNA: TGTGCCAGCTCACCACCGGGAGGTGGAAACACCATATATTTT; CDR3 protein: CASSPPGGGNTIYF
J gene: TRBJ2-3; clone size: NA; V gene: TRBV20-1; D gene: NA; CDR3 DNA: TGCAGTGCTAGAGATCAGGCCGATACGCAGTATTTT; CDR3 protein: CSARDQADTQYF
J gene: TRBJ1-4; clone size: NA; V gene: TRBV6-1; D gene: TRBD1; CDR3 DNA: TGTGCCAGCAGCCTCGACAGGGCCCCTAATGAAAAACTGTTTTTT; CDR3 protein: CASSLDRAPNEKLFF
J gene: TRBJ1-1; clone size: many; V gene: TRBV7-3; D gene: TRBD1; CDR3 DNA: TGTGCCAGCAGTGCGGGACAGCGCACTGAAGCTTTCTTT; CDR3 protein: CASSAGQRTEAFF
J gene: TRBJ2-7; clone size: many; V gene: TRBV6-5; D gene: NA; CDR3 DNA: TGTGCCAGCAGTTACCTACAGAACTCGGGGACATACGAGCAGTACTTC; CDR3 protein: CASSYLQNSGTYEQYF
J gene: TRBJ2-5; clone size: many; V gene: TRBV7-9; D gene: NA; CDR3 DNA: TGTGCCAGCAGCCCACTCGGGACTTTAGAGACCCAGTACTTC; CDR3 protein: CASSPLGTLETQYF